The rows below give T cell receptor beta chains drawn from one sample of a study of post-analysis software for immune sequencing data. TCRdb recomputed calls from the PCR reads with MiXCR, one row per CDR3 protein. Of 350,000 to 450,000 distinct CDR3 sequences in the sample, 30% to 45% were seen once. The source material was blood. All receptors derive from a girl aged 5 to 17 with multiple sclerosis. CDR3s include the opening cysteine and the closing phenylalanine or tryptophan. The D gene is left open where the match is weak. Rows may omit the clone size; those that give it use once, few, many or a size class.

.,TRBJ1-4,TRBV20-1,.,TGCAGTGCTAGGAGGGGAGTTTCTAATGAAAAACTGTTTTTT,CSARRGVSNEKLFF
TRBD1,TRBJ2-3,TRBV28,few,TGTGCCAGCAGGAGACGGGACAGAATCACAGATACGCAGTATTTT,CASRRRDRITDTQYF
.,TRBJ2-7,TRBV20-1,few,TGCAGTGCTAGCGGGGGCTCTTCGATGGGGCTCGAGCAGTACTTC,CSASGGSSMGLEQYF
TRBD1,TRBJ1-4,TRBV20-1,few,TGCAGTGCTAGAAGCGCCCGCGGACAGGGAAGCGCAGCAACTAATGAAAAACTGTTTTTT,CSARSARGQGSAATNEKLFF
TRBD1,TRBJ2-5,TRBV5-1,.,TGCGCCAGCAGCCCAGGGACAGGGTTTTCAGAGACCCAGTACTTC,CASSPGTGFSETQYF
TRBD1,TRBJ2-5,TRBV7-7,many,TGTGCTAGCAGCTTGACAGGGGGGGGCGAGACCCAGTACTTC,CASSLTGGGETQYF
TRBD1,TRBJ1-1,TRBV12-3/TRBV12-4,.,TGTGCCAGCAGTCGACAGGGAAGGAACACTGAAGCTTTCTTT,CASSRQGRNTEAFF
.,TRBJ2-1,TRBV12-5,once,TGTGCTAGTGGTTTATCGGTGGGGGCTAGCAATGAGCAGTTCTTC,CASGLSVGASNEQFF
.,TRBJ1-4,TRBV4-1,.,TGCGCCGGCAGCCTGCCCCCCGAGGGGGCTAATGAAAAACTGTTTTTT,CAGSLPPEGANEKLFF
.,TRBJ2-1,TRBV11-1,few,TGTGCCAGCAGCTTAACCACTAGCTCCCTTAGCTCCTACAATGAGCAGTTCTTC,CASSLTTSSLSSYNEQFF
TRBD1,TRBJ2-7,TRBV6-5,.,TGTGCCAGCAGTTACTCCCCGGGACAGAACTATGAGCAGTACTTC,CASSYSPGQNYEQYF
TRBD1,TRBJ2-7,TRBV12-3/TRBV12-4,.,TGTGCCAGCAGTAGGCCGTCGGGACAGGGGAGCTCCTACGAGCAGTACTTC,CASSRPSGQGSSYEQYF
.,TRBJ2-7,TRBV7-2,.,TGTGCCAGCAGCCCCACCCGGGGCTCCTACGAGCAGTACTTC,CASSPTRGSYEQYF
TRBD2,TRBJ2-3,TRBV7-6,.,TGTGCCAGCAGCTTATTTCTAGCGGGGGGCCAAGATACGCAGTATTTT,CASSLFLAGGQDTQYF
.,TRBJ1-2,TRBV3-1,.,TGTGCCAGCAGCGGTAGGGCCGTTTCTAACTATAGCTACACCTTC,CASSGRAVSNYSYTF
TRBD2,TRBJ2-1,TRBV29-1,many,TGCAGCGTTGAAAAGTTGGCCAGCGGGGGGGCCTCCTACAATGAGCAGTTCTTC,CSVEKLASGGASYNEQFF
.,TRBJ1-1,TRBV7-9,.,TGTGCCAGCAGCTTAGGGTTCGAGGACACTGAAGCTTTCTTT,CASSLGFEDTEAFF
TRBD1,TRBJ1-2,TRBV6-5,.,TGTGCCAGCAGTGACAGGGAAAGGGGCTACACCTTC,CASSDRERGYTF
.,TRBJ1-5,TRBV12-3/TRBV12-4,few,TGTGCCAGCCAGGGTAGCAATCAGCCCCAGCATTTT,CASQGSNQPQHF
TRBD1,TRBJ1-2,TRBV28,few,TGTGCCAGCCTTCTGAGGCAGGGGGCCCCTGGCTACACCTTC,CASLLRQGAPGYTF
.,TRBJ1-2,TRBV6-6,.,TGTGCCAGCAGTCCTAGACTCGGGGAAGGGTATGGCTACACCTTC,CASSPRLGEGYGYTF
TRBD1,TRBJ2-1,TRBV6-1,.,TGTGCCAGCAGTACAGGGGGCAATGAGCAGTTCTTC,CASSTGGNEQFF
TRBD1,TRBJ2-7,TRBV28,few,TGTGCCAGCACTCTGGGGACAGGACCCTACGAGCAGTACTTC,CASTLGTGPYEQYF
TRBD1,TRBJ1-4,TRBV12-3/TRBV12-4,few,TGTGCCAGCAGGCTGGGACAGGGGGCCTCCCAACTGTTTTTT,CASRLGQGASQLFF
.,TRBJ2-7,TRBV12-3/TRBV12-4,.,TGTGCCAGCAGTTCCGGGCCCGGGGGCGAGCAGTACTTC,CASSSGPGGEQYF
.,TRBJ2-5,TRBV5-5,many,TGTGCCAGCAGCCCCCCAGAGGAAGAGACCCAGTACTTC,CASSPPEEETQYF
TRBD2,TRBJ2-3,TRBV5-6,.,TGTGCCAGCAGCCTTAGCGGGGGGGTCAATCAAGATACGCAGTATTTT,CASSLSGGVNQDTQYF
.,TRBJ2-5,TRBV7-9,.,TGTGCCAGCAGCTTAGAGTCCGGGGGCAGCCATCGGGAGACCCAGTACTTC,CASSLESGGSHRETQYF
.,TRBJ1-2,TRBV12-3/TRBV12-4,few,TGTGCCAGCGCAGGGGCAATTGGTGGCTACACCTTC,CASAGAIGGYTF
.,TRBJ2-7,TRBV10-3,.,TGTGCCATCAGTGCCGACAGCTCCTACGAGCAGTACTTC,CAISADSSYEQYF
TRBD1,TRBJ1-1,TRBV20-1,.,TGCAGTGCTAGGAAGGGGGCGAGAAACACTGAAGCTTTCTTT,CSARKGARNTEAFF
TRBD2,TRBJ2-1,TRBV7-2,.,TGTGCCAGCATCCCCGGGGGGTCCTCCTACAATGAGCAGTTCTTC,CASIPGGSSYNEQFF
TRBD2,TRBJ2-1,TRBV3-1,few,TGTGCCAGCAGCCACCGCGGGGGGCCTTCCTACAATGAGCAGTTCTTC,CASSHRGGPSYNEQFF
.,TRBJ1-2,TRBV20-1,.,TGCAGTGCCTTGGGAGGGCCGGGCCTTTATGGCTACACCTTC,CSALGGPGLYGYTF
TRBD1,TRBJ1-2,TRBV12-3/TRBV12-4,.,TGTGCCAACAGTACCGTGACAGGGAGCTACACCTTC,CANSTVTGSYTF
.,TRBJ2-7,TRBV12-3/TRBV12-4,few,TGTGCCAGCAGGTCCCAGATGGCCTACGAGCAGTACTTC,CASRSQMAYEQYF
.,TRBJ2-3,TRBV9,.,TGTGCCAGCAGCGTAGATAGGGGAGGCATCACAGATACGCAGTATTTT,CASSVDRGGITDTQYF
.,TRBJ1-2,TRBV6-5,few,TGTGCCAGCAGTGCGAGACAGATTCCTAACTATGGCTACACCTTC,CASSARQIPNYGYTF
TRBD2,TRBJ2-5,TRBV27,.,TGTGCCAGCAGTCCACTAGGGGCGGGGGGGCTGGAGACCCAGTACTTC,CASSPLGAGGLETQYF
.,TRBJ2-2,TRBV5-1,.,TGCGCCAGCACGCTGGGGGCGAACACCGGGGAGCTGTTTTTT,CASTLGANTGELFF
TRBD1,TRBJ1-1,TRBV28,.,TGTGCCAGCGTTCCGGGACAGCTGAACACTGAAGCTTTCTTT,CASVPGQLNTEAFF
.,TRBJ2-7,TRBV20-1,few,TGCAGTGCTACTGTACCCCCCCTTTACGAGCAGTACTTC,CSATVPPLYEQYF
TRBD1,TRBJ1-4,TRBV5-6,few,TGTGCCAGCAGCCCTCGACAGGGAAGCGAAAAACTGTTTTTT,CASSPRQGSEKLFF
.,TRBJ2-7,TRBV7-2,few,TGTGCCAGCAGCTTAATTGGTGGTGCCTACGAGCAGTACTTC,CASSLIGGAYEQYF
.,TRBJ2-6,TRBV27,.,TGTGCCAGCAGTTGGTACAGCTCTGGGGCCAACGTCCTGACTTTC,CASSWYSSGANVLTF
.,TRBJ2-7,TRBV4-2,few,TGTGCCAGCAGCCAAGAAGGTGACAGGCTACTCTCCTACGAGCAGTACTTC,CASSQEGDRLLSYEQYF
.,TRBJ2-7,TRBV12-3/TRBV12-4,.,TGTGCCAGCAGTCTTCGCGAGGCCCACGAGCAGTACTTC,CASSLREAHEQYF
TRBD2,TRBJ2-5,TRBV11-3,once,TGTGCCAGCAGCTACACCGGGACTAGCGGGCATGGGGAGACCCAGTACTTC,CASSYTGTSGHGETQYF
.,TRBJ2-2,TRBV9,.,TGTGCCAGCAGCCCGCGAGACTGGGGCACCGGGGAGCTGTTTTTT,CASSPRDWGTGELFF
TRBD1,TRBJ1-5,TRBV12-3/TRBV12-4,.,TGTGCCAGCAGTCCCGGGACAGTCAGCAATCAGCCCCAGCATTTT,CASSPGTVSNQPQHF
TRBD2,TRBJ2-1,TRBV12-3/TRBV12-4,many,TGTGCCAGCACCACTAGCGGGGTTAACAATGAGCAGTTCTTC,CASTTSGVNNEQFF
.,TRBJ1-4,TRBV12-3/TRBV12-4,.,TGTGCCAGCCAAAAGGAGGCAGGAACTAATGAAAAACTGTTTTTT,CASQKEAGTNEKLFF
.,TRBJ1-5,TRBV6-6,.,TGTGCCAGCAGTTACTCGGGTCGGGCAGCCAATCAGCCCCAGCATTTT,CASSYSGRAANQPQHF
TRBD1,TRBJ1-5,TRBV12-3/TRBV12-4,few,TGTGCCAGCAGTTTAGATGGGACAGGGAGTCAGCCCCAGCATTTT,CASSLDGTGSQPQHF
.,TRBJ1-5,TRBV12-3/TRBV12-4,many,TGTGCCAGCAGTTTAAAAATATTGGGCACAAGCAATCAGCCCCAGCATTTT,CASSLKILGTSNQPQHF
.,TRBJ2-3,TRBV7-3,few,TGTGCCAGCAGCTTTTTCCGAGGGTGGACGCTCCGGGGGACAGATACGCAGTATTTT,CASSFFRGWTLRGTDTQYF